This paragraph reports one T cell receptor (beta chain). Antigen unknown. The sample is drawn from a study of OX40 agonist ivuxolimab in advanced cancers. Study background: Three patients showed partial responses: one hepatocellular carcinoma and two cutaneous melanoma cases. Study conclusions and caveats: More expanded clones were seen, on average, in CD8+ T cells than in CD4+. Researchers did not establish what antigens the expanded peripheral T cells target. Clonal expansion by week 6 occurred in CD4+ and CD8+ blood T cells (at 0.1 to 3.0 mg/kg).

The assay was immunoSEQ multiplex PCR, and TCRdb's table has in-frame clones only and misses some. The sample includes tens of thousands of clones, 86% of them seen just once. CDR3 length equals 14 residues. The V end was cut by 7 bases, the J end by 7 bases, with 17 bases between. Germline CDR1 is MNHNS and CDR2 is SASEGT. The V call is TRBV6-1, the J call TRBJ2-1; a weak D match, TRBD2 (6 bases). Sequenced here: CD4+ or CD8+ T cells sorted from blood, sampled in a trial of the OX40 agonist ivuxolimab. The clonotype was recovered from an adult with an advanced solid tumor such as melanoma, head and neck, liver or kidney cancer. The CDR3 sequence is CASTEGRGINEQFF. Written as DNA, the CDR3 is TGTGCCAGCACCGAAGGTCGGGGGATAAATGAGCAGTTCTTC.